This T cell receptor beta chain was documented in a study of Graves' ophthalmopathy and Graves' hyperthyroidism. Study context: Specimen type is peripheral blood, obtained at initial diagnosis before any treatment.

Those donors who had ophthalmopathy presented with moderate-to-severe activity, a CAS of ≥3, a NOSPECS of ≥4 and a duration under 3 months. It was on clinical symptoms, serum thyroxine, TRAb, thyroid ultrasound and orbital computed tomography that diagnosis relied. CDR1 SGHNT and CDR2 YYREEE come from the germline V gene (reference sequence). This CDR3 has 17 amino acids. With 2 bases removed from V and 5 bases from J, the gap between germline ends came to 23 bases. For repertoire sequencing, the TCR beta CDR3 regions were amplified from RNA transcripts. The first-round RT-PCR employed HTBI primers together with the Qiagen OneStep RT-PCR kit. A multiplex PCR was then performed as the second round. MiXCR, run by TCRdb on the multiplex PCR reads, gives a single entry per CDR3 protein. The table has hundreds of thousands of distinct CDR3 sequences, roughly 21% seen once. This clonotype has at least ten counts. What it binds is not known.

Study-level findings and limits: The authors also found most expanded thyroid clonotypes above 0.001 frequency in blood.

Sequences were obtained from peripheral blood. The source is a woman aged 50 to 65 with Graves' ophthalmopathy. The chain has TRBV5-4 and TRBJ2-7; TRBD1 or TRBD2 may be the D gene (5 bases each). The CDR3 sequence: CASSFFGAKGMTHEQYF. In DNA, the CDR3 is TGTGCCAGCAGCTTCTTCGGGGCGAAGGGGATGACCCACGAGCAGTACTTC.